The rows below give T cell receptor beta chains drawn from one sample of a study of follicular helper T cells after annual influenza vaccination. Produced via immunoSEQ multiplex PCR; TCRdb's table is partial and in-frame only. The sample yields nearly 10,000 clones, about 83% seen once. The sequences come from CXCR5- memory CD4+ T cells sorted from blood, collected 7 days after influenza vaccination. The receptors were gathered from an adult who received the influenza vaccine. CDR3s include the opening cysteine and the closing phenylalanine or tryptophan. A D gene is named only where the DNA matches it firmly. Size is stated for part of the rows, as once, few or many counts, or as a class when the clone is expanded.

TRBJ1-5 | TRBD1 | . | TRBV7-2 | TGTGCCAGCAGCTCCCGCGGACAGGGTCGGGATCAGCCCCAGCATTTT | CASSSRGQGRDQPQHF
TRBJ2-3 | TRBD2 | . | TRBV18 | TGTGCCAGCTCACTGACTAGCGGCTTATTCCCTTCGGAAGATACGCAGTATTTT | CASSLTSGLFPSEDTQYF
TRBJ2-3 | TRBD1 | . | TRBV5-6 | TGTGCCAGCAGCAGGGACAGACGGGCCACAGATACGCAGTATTTT | CASSRDRRATDTQYF
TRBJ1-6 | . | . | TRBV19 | TGTGCCAGTAGTGAAGACACGGCCAATTCACCCCTCCACTTT | CASSEDTANSPLHF
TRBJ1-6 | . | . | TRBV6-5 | TGTGCCAGCAGTTACTCGGGGCGTAATAATTCACCCCTCCACTTT | CASSYSGRNNSPLHF
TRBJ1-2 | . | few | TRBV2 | TGTGCCAGCAGCACTGAAGGGTATGGCTACACCTTC | CASSTEGYGYTF
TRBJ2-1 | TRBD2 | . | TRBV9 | TGTGCCAGCAGCGGACAGCGGGGGGGCCTTAATGAGCAGTTCTTC | CASSGQRGGLNEQFF
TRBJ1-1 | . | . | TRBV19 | TGTGCCAGTAGTATAGATCCGACGACTGAAGCTTTCTTT | CASSIDPTTEAFF
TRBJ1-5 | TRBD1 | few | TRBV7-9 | TGTGCCAGCAGTCAGGCGCAGGGGGTCTTTCAGCCCCAGCATTTT | CASSQAQGVFQPQHF
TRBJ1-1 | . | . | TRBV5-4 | TGTGCCAGCACCCAAGGAGGGAAGGAGTTGGGTTGGACTGAAGCTTTCTTT | CASTQGGKELGWTEAFF
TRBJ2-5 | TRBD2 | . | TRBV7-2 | TGTGCCAGCAGCATCCAAGCGGGGGGGCAAGAGACCCAGTACTTC | CASSIQAGGQETQYF
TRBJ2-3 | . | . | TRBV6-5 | TGTGCCAGCAGTTACTCTCTAGAGACAGATACGCAGTATTTT | CASSYSLETDTQYF
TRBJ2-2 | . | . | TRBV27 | TGTGCCAGCAGTTGGGGTCCTGTCGGGGAGCTGTTTTTT | CASSWGPVGELFF
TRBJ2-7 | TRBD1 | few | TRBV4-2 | TGTGCCAGCAGTAGGACAGGGGGAAGCTCCTACGAGCAGTACTTC | CASSRTGGSSYEQYF
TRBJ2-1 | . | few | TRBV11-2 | TGTGCCAGCAGCTTCTGGAGGTTGGGAGCAAATGAGCAGTTCTTC | CASSFWRLGANEQFF
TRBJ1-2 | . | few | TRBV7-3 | TGTGCCAGCAGCTTGGACGGGGGGAACTATGGCTACACCTTC | CASSLDGGNYGYTF
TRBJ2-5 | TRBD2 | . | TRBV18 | TGTGCCAGCTCACCGCAACCGGGACTAGCGGGGGGGCAGACCCAGTACTTC | CASSPQPGLAGGQTQYF
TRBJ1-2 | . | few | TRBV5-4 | TGTGCCAGCAGCCTGGGTGTGGGTTCCTATGGCTACACCTTC | CASSLGVGSYGYTF
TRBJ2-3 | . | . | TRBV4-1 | TGCGCCAGCAGCCAAGGGCTAGCCGCCCGCACAGATACGCAGTATTTT | CASSQGLAARTDTQYF
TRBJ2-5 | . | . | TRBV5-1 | TGCGCCAGCAGCTTGGAGGGGTCCCACGGGGAGACCCAGTACTTC | CASSLEGSHGETQYF
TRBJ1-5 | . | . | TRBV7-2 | TGTGCCAGCAGCTTTAGCAATCAGCCCCAGCATTTT | CASSFSNQPQHF
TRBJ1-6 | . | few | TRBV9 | TGTGCCACCCAGATGGGTAATTCACCCCTCCACTTT | CATQMGNSPLHF
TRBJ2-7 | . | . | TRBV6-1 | TGTGCCAGCAGTGAACAGATGTCCTTTGGGGAGCAGTACTTC | CASSEQMSFGEQYF
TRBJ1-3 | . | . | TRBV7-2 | TGTGCCAGCAGCTCTAGGGACTCAAAACTTCTCGGAAACACCATATATTTT | CASSSRDSKLLGNTIYF
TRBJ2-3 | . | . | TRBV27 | TGTGCCAGCGGGACCCTTAGCAGCACAGATACGCAGTATTTT | CASGTLSSTDTQYF
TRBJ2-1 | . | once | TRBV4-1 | TGCGCCAGCAGCAGGGCAGGGAAGGGGAACAATGAGCAGTTCTTC | CASSRAGKGNNEQFF
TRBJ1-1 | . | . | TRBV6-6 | TGTGCCAGCAGTTACGGGATGGGGGAAAGAGCTTTCTTT | CASSYGMGERAFF
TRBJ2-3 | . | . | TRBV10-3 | TGTGCCATCAGGAATGGTGGCACAGATACGCAGTATTTT | CAIRNGGTDTQYF
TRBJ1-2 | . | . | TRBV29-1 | TGCAGCGTCTCCGGGACGGGTCGAGATAACTATGGCTACACCTTC | CSVSGTGRDNYGYTF
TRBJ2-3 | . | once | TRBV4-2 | TGTGCCAGCAGCCAAGATTTCGCCCTGACAGGCAGCACAGATACGCAGTATTTT | CASSQDFALTGSTDTQYF
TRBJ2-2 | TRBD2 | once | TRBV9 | TGTGCCAGCAGCGTAAGCCTAGCGGGGCTCGGGGAGCTGTTTTTT | CASSVSLAGLGELFF
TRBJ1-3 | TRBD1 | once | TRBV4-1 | TGCGCCAGCAGCCAAGATCAGGGGGGGAGACAGGGCCCAAGAAACACCATATATTTT | CASSQDQGGRQGPRNTIYF
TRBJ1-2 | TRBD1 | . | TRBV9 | TGTGCCAGCACCGTCTTGGGACAGGGCATTCATACTGGTGGCTACACCTTC | CASTVLGQGIHTGGYTF
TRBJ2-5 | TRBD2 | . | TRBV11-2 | TGTGCCAGCAGCCCACAACGGGGGGGCGGGGCCACCGAAGAGACCCAGTACTTC | CASSPQRGGGATEETQYF
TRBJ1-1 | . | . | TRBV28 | TGTGCCAGCAGTCTCGAGGGGGAAAACACTGAAGCTTTCTTT | CASSLEGENTEAFF
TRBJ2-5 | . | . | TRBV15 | TGTGCCACCAGCAGGACAGGCCAAGAGACCCAGTACTTC | CATSRTGQETQYF
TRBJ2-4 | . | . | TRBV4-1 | TGCGCCAGCAGCCAAGCAGGGGGGTCGGCCAAAAACATTCAGTACTTC | CASSQAGGSAKNIQYF
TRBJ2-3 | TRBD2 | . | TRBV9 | TGTGCCAGCAGCGTATCTAGCGGGGGGCCCCGAAGAACAGATACGCAGTATTTT | CASSVSSGGPRRTDTQYF
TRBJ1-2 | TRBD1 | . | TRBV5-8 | TGTGCCAGCAGCGCGCGGGACAGGGTTGTTTATGGCTACACCTTC | CASSARDRVVYGYTF
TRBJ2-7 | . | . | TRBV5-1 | TGCGCCAGCAGCTTGATAGGCTTGGGTGAGCAGTACTTC | CASSLIGLGEQYF
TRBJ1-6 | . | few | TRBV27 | TGTGCCAGCAGTTTGGAGGGGGAGTATAATTCACCCCTCCACTTT | CASSLEGEYNSPLHF
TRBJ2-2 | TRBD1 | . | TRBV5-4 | TGTGCCAGCAGCTATGGGACAGGGGGAGGCACCGGGGAGCTGTTTTTT | CASSYGTGGGTGELFF
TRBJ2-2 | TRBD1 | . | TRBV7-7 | TGTGCCAGCAGTACCGGGACAGGGGTCACCGGGGAGCTGTTTTTT | CASSTGTGVTGELFF
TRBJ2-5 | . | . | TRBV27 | TGTGCCAGCAGTCCTAAGGACCGCTGGCTACAGGAGACCCAGTACTTC | CASSPKDRWLQETQYF
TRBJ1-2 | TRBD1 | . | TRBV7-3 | TGTGCCAGCAGCTTAAAGCGGTACGGGACAGGAACGTTTCGATACACCTTC | CASSLKRYGTGTFRYTF
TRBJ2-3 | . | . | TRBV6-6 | TGTGCCAGCCTTTCGACAGGAACTAGCACAGATACGCAGTATTTT | CASLSTGTSTDTQYF
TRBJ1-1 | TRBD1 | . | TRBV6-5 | TGTGCCAGCAGAGGGACAGTTCGTGAAGCTTTCTTT | CASRGTVREAFF
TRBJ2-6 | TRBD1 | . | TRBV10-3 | TGTGCCATCAGTGAGTCGCCAGGACAGGCCTCTGGGGCCAACGTCCTGACTTTC | CAISESPGQASGANVLTF
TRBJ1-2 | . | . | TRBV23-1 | TGCGCCAGCAGTCATGTCAGCTATGGCTACACCTTC | CASSHVSYGYTF
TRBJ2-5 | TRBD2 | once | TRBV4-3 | TGCGCCAGCAGCCAAGAGCGGGGGGGCCAAGAGACCCAGTACTTC | CASSQERGGQETQYF